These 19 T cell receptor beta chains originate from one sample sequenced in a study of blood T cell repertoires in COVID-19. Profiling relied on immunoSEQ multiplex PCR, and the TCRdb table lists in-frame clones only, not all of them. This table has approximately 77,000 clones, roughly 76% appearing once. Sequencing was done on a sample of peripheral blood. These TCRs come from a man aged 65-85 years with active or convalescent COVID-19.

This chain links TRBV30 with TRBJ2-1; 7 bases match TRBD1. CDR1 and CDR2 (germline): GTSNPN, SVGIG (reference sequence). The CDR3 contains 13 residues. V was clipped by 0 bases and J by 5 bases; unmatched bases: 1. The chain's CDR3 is CAWSVDRDNEQFF. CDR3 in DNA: TGTGCCTGGAGTGTCGACAGGGACAATGAGCAGTTCTTC. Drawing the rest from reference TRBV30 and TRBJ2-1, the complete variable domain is SQTIHQWPATLVQPVGSPLSLECTVEGTSNPNLYWYRQAAGRGLQLLFYSVGIGQISSEVPQNLSASRPQDRQFILSSKKLLLSDSGFYLCAWSVDRDNEQFFGPGTRLTVL.

In nucleotides, the CDR3 is TGTGCCAGTAGTATTTTCCATGCAGATACGCAGTATTTT. This gives the protein CASSIFHADTQYF. This rearrangement joins TRBV19 to TRBJ2-3; D is uncertain. V was shortened by 3 bases and J by 4 bases, with 8 bases between the two germline ends. The CDR3 extends over 13 amino acids. Germline V gene sequence: CDR1 LNHDA, CDR2 SQIVND (reference sequence).

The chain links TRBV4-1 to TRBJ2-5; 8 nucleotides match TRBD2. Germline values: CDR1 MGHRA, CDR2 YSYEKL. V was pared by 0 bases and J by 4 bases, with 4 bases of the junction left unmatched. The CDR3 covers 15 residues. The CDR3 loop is CASSQEGRGAETQYF. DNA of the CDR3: TGCGCCAGCAGCCAAGAGGGGCGGGGGGCAGAGACCCAGTACTTC.

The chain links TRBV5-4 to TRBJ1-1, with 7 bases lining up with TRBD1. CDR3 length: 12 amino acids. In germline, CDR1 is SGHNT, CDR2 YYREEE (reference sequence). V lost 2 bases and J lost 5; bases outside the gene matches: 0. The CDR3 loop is CASSFRGTEAFF. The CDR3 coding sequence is TGTGCCAGCAGCTTCAGGGGGACTGAAGCTTTCTTT.

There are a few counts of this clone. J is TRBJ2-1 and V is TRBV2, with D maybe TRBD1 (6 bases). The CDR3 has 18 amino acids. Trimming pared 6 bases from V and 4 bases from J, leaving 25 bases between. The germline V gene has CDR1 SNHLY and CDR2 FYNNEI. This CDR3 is CASRGLGGPPGRYNEQFF. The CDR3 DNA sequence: TGTGCCAGCAGGGGCCTAGGGGGTCCCCCCGGCCGATACAATGAGCAGTTCTTC.

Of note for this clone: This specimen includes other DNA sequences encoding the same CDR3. The DNA for the CDR3 is TGTGCCAGCAGCCCTGGCGGTGTCAACACTGAAGCTTTCTTT. The encoded protein is CASSPGGVNTEAFF. V and J are TRBV3-1 (or the pseudogene TRBV3-2) and TRBJ1-1; unclear D gene. The CDR3 contains 14 residues. Trimming removed 4 bases at V and 2 bases at J, with 11 bases between. In germline, CDR1 is LGHDT, CDR2 YNNKEL (reference sequence).

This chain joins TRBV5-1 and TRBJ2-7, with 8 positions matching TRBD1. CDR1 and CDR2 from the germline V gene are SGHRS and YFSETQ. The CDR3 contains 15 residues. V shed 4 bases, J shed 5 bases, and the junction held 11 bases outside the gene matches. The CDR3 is CASSLGTGVQDEQYF. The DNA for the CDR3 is TGCGCCAGCAGCCTGGGGACAGGAGTCCAGGACGAGCAGTACTTC.

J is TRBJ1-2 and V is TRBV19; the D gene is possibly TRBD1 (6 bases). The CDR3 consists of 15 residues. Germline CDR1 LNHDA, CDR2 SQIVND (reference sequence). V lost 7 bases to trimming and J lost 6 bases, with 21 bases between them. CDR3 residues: CASTARLGGGDGYTF. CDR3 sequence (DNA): TGTGCCAGTACCGCAAGGCTGGGAGGGGGTGATGGCTACACCTTC.

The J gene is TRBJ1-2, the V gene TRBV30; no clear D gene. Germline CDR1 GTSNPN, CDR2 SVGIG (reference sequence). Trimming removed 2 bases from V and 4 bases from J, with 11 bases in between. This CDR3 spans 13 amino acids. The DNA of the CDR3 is TGTGCCTGGAGTCCCCAGATTATCTATGGCTACACCTTC. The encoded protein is CAWSPQIIYGYTF.

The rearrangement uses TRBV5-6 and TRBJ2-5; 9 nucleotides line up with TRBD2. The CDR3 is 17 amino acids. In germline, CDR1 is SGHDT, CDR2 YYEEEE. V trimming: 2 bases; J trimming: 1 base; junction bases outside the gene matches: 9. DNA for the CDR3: TGTGCCAGCAGCTTTTATGCCGCTAGCGGGGCCCAAGAGACCCAGTACTTC. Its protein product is CASSFYAASGAQETQYF.

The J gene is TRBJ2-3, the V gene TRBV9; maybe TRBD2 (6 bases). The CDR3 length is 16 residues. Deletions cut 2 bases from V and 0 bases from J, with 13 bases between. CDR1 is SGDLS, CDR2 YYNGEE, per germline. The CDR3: CASSVGGAESTDTQYF. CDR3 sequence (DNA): TGTGCCAGCAGCGTGGGAGGCGCGGAGAGCACAGATACGCAGTATTTT.

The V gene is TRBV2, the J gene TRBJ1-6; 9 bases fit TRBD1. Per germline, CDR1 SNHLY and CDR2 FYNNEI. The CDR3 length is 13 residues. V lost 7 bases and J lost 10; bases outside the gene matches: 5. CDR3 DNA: TGTGCCAGCACGACAGGGGGAACCTCACCCCTCCACTTT. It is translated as CASTTGGTSPLHF.

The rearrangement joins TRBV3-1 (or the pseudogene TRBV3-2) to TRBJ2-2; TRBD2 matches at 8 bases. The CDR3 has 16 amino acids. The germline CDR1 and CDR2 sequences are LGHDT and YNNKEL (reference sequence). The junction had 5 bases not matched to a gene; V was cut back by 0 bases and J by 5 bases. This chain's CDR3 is CASSQEGSGATGELFF. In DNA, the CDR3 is TGTGCCAGCAGCCAAGAGGGTAGCGGGGCTACCGGGGAGCTGTTTTTT.

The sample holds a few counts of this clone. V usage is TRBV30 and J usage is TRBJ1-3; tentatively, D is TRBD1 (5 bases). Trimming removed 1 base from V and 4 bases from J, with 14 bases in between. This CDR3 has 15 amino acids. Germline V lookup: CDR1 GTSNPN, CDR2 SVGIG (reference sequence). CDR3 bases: TGTGCCTGGAGTGGCGTGAGGACATTCGGAAACACCATATATTTT. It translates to CAWSGVRTFGNTIYF.

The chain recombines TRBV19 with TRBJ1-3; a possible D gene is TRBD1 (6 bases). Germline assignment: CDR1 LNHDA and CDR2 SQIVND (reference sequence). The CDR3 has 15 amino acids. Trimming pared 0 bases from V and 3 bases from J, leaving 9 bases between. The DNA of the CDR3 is TGTGCCAGTAGTATAGAGGGGGCGCTTGGAAACACCATATATTTT. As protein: CASSIEGALGNTIYF. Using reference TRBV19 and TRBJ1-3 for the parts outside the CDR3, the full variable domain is DGGITQSPKYLFRKEGQNVTLSCEQNLNHDAMYWYRQDPGQGLRLIYYSQIVNDFQKGDIAEGYSVSREKKESFPLTVTSAQKNPTAFYLCASSIEGALGNTIYFGEGSWLTVV.

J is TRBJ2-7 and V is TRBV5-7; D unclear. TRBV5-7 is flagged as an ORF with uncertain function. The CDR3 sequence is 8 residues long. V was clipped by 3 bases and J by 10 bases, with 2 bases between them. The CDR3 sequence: CASSSQYF. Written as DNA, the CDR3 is TGTGCCAGCAGCTCTCAGTACTTC.

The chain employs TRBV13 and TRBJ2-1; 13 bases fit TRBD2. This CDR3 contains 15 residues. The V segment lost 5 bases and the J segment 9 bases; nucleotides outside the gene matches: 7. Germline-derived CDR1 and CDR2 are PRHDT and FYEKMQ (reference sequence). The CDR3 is CASSPTSGGAPEQFF. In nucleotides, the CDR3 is TGTGCCAGCAGCCCCACTAGCGGGGGGGCTCCTGAGCAGTTCTTC.

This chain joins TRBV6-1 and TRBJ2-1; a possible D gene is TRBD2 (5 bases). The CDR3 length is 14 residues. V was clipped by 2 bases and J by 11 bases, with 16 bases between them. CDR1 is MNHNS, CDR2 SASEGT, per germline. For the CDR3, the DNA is TGTGCCAGCAGTGAAATTCCTAGCTCAGTAAAGCAGTTCTTC. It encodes CASSEIPSSVKQFF.

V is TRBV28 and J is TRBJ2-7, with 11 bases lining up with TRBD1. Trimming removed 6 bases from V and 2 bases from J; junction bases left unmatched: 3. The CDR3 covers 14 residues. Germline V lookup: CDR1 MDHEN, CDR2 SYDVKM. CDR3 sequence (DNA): TGTGCCAGCAGCCGGACAGGGGGCCCCTACGAGCAGTACTTC. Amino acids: CASSRTGGPYEQYF. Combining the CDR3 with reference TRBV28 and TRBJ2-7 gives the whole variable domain DVKVTQSSRYLVKRTGEKVFLECVQDMDHENMFWYRQDPGLGLRLIYFSYDVKMKEKGDIPEGYSVSREKKERFSLILESASTNQTSMYLCASSRTGGPYEQYFGPGTRLTVT.